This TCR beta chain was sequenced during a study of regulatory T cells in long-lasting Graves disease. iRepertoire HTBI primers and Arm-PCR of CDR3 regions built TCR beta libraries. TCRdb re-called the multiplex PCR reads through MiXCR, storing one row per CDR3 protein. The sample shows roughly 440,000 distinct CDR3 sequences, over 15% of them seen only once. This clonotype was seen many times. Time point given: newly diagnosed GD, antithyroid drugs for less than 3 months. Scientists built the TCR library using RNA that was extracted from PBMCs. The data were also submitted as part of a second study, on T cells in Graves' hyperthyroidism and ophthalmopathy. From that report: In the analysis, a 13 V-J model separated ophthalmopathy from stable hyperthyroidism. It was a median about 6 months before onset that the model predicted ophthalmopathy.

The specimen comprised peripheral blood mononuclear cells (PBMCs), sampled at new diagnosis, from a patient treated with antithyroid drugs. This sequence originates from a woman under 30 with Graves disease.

The chain's CDR3 is CASSLGAADSYNEQFF. The CDR3, as DNA: TGTGCCAGCAGCTTAGGAGCGGCAGACTCCTACAATGAGCAGTTCTTC. The rearrangement links TRBV7-9 to TRBJ2-1, with a possible D match to TRBD2 (5 bases). The length of the CDR3 is 16 residues. The ends were cut back, 1 base at V and 0 bases at J, with 10 bases in the middle. Germline V CDR1 and CDR2: SEHNR, FQNEAQ (reference sequence).